The 10 T cell receptor beta chains listed next were all sequenced from one sample in a study of shared clonotypes between healthy human individuals. Profiled with immunoSEQ multiplex PCR; TCRdb holds only in-frame clones, not every one. This table holds about 2 million clones, roughly 95% found once. Sequencing was carried out using naive CD4+ T cells sorted from blood. This sample's subset: CD45RA+ positively selected. All receptors derive from a man aged 18 to 30 in good health.

The chain couples TRBV30 to TRBJ1-1; TRBD1 is a possible D gene (6 bases). Trimming took 3 bases from V and 3 from J, leaving 11 bases between them. The CDR3 runs 13 residues. Germline V gene data show CDR1 as GTSNPN and CDR2 as SVGIG (reference sequence). The CDR3, as DNA: TGTGCCTGGAGAGGGGGGGCGGACACTGAAGCTTTCTTT. It codes for CAWRGGADTEAFF.

The chain has TRBV28 and TRBJ1-2; 9 bases are a match to TRBD1. Trimming at V came to 6 bases and at J to 5 bases, leaving 10 bases not matched to a gene. This CDR3 is built from 15 residues. The germline V gene has CDR1 MDHEN and CDR2 SYDVKM. This chain's CDR3 is CASRPGQGTGYGYTF. The CDR3 nucleotides read TGTGCCAGCAGACCGGGACAGGGTACGGGGTATGGCTACACCTTC.

The J gene is TRBJ2-1, the V gene TRBV18; D gene uncertain. CDR1 KGHSH and CDR2 LQKENI come from the germline V gene. The ends were cut back, 3 bases at V and 4 bases at J, with 10 bases in the middle. The CDR3 spans 14 residues. The chain's CDR3 is CASSPFSEYNEQFF. CDR3 coding DNA: TGTGCCAGCTCACCGTTTAGTGAGTACAATGAGCAGTTCTTC.

The chain joins TRBV18 to TRBJ1-2; the match to TRBD1 covers 10 bases. The V and J ends lost 4 bases and 6 bases, in that order; junction bases with no gene match: 2. In germline, CDR1 is KGHSH, CDR2 LQKENI. The CDR3 loop spans 13 amino acids. The CDR3 loop reads CASSLGTGDGYTF. In nucleotides, the CDR3 is TGTGCCAGCTCACTCGGGACAGGGGATGGCTACACCTTC.

The chain is built from TRBV6-6 and TRBJ1-5; the D gene is possibly TRBD1 (5 bases). CDR1 is MNHNY and CDR2 is SVGAGI in the germline V gene (reference sequence). The length of the CDR3 is 16 residues. V was clipped by 8 bases and J by 1 base, with 18 bases between them. CDR3 nucleotide sequence: TGTGCCAGCGGTAAACCCCCGGGGGAGAGCAATCAGCCCCAGCATTTT. Translation gives CASGKPPGESNQPQHF.

This chain links TRBV27 with TRBJ1-3, with 9 bases lining up with TRBD1. V gave up 6 bases and J gave up 0 bases; unmatched junction bases: 12. This CDR3 comprises 18 residues. Germline CDR1 is MNHEY and CDR2 is SMNVEV (reference sequence). In DNA form, the CDR3 reads TGTGCCAGCAGCGAGTACAGGGGGCCAAGAACCTCTGGAAACACCATATATTTT. Its translation: CASSEYRGPRTSGNTIYF.

This clone was seen only once. The chain couples TRBV5-1 to TRBJ2-3; TRBD2 aligns across 10 bases. The trim removed 0 bases at V and 4 bases at J, leaving 5 bases unmatched. This CDR3 region has 16 residues. In germline, CDR1 is SGHRS, CDR2 YFSETQ. The CDR3 region has the DNA TGCGCCAGCAGCTTGGAGAGCGGGGGGGCCCCAGATACGCAGTATTTT. As protein: CASSLESGGAPDTQYF.

This CDR3 is CASIGSGYSETQYF. The CDR3 DNA follows: TGTGCCAGCATTGGGTCAGGGTATTCCGAGACCCAGTACTTC. The chain combines TRBV6-6 with TRBJ2-5, with a weak D call TRBD1 (5 bases). V lost 7 bases, J lost 5 bases, and 17 bases lay in between. This CDR3 has 14 amino acids. Germline-derived CDR1 and CDR2 are MNHNY and SVGAGI (reference sequence).

The chain joins TRBV18 to TRBJ1-1; perhaps TRBD1 as D (5 bases). Trimming stripped 0 bases from V and 1 base from J, with 12 bases between. CDR3 length: 16 amino acids. The germline V gene has CDR1 KGHSH and CDR2 LQKENI. The CDR3, as DNA: TGTGCCAGCTCACCACCGTCGACAGTTCCGAACACTGAAGCTTTCTTT. Protein: CASSPPSTVPNTEAFF.

Comments on this clone: Additional DNA sequences in this sample encode the identical CDR3. The chain combines TRBV5-1 with TRBJ1-6, with a possible D match to TRBD1 (5 bases). V lost 2 bases and J 5 bases, leaving 8 bases between the germline ends. The CDR3 runs to 14 residues. Germline loops: CDR1 SGHRS, CDR2 YFSETQ. The CDR3 is CASSFQGDNSPLHF. The CDR3 DNA follows: TGCGCCAGCAGCTTCCAGGGAGATAATTCACCCCTCCACTTT.